This T cell receptor (beta chain) was found in a study of PD-1 blockade in mismatch repair-deficient tumors (TCRdb year 2017). Study-level background: The trial enrolled about 90 consecutive patients with about twelve mismatch repair-deficient cancer types between late 2013 and late 2016, all previously treated and progressing. Deep sequencing of TCR CDR3 regions was used to track tumor-associated T cell clones in peripheral blood of patients responding to PD-1 blockade.

For each enrolled patient, mismatch repair deficiency was established using either polymerase chain reaction or immunohistochemistry. Three patients who responded to pembrolizumab therapy underwent TCR sequencing. The phase II trial prospectively evaluated PD-1 blockade with pembrolizumab in advanced mismatch repair-deficient cancers, independent of tissue of origin. Peripheral blood T cell samples were collected serially, before PD-1 blockade began and at several time points afterward. Blood sampling times were expressed in weeks after the first pembrolizumab dose. Points on this clone: This clone's antigen is unknown. Per-base quality was not reported, and no clone a single base away is much larger than it.

Broad study findings and their caveats: Tumor-resident clones, often undetectable in blood before treatment, expanded rapidly after pembrolizumab and then contracted, generally before radiologic responses.

Libraries were made using the immunoSEQ multiplex PCR assay. As stored in TCRdb, this immuneACCESS dataset retains in-frame rearrangements with V and J assigned. A fraction of the clones does not appear; measured against another copy, unresolved V genes explain less than half of the discrepancy, and the remainder lacks a known reason. The sample records about 67,000 clones, approximately 82% of which are singletons. The leading ten clones occupy 4.5% to 6% of the sample. The sequence came from an adult with mismatch repair-deficient cancer. The sample in question was peripheral blood, obtained 2 weeks after starting pembrolizumab.

The bases are TGTGCCAGCTCACCACTCATGCGGGGCTACAATGAGCAGTTCTTC. This encodes CASSPLMRGYNEQFF. The sequence links TRBV18 to TRBJ2-1; TRBD2 is possibly the D segment (6 matching bases). Deletion took 1 base off V and 3 bases off J, with a span of 10 bases between the germline ends. From the cysteine up to the phenylalanine, the CDR3 has a length of 15 residues. Of all the DNA, just the CDR3 is kept, 45 bases in frame from base 1. Reading the germline V gene gives CDR1 KGHSH and CDR2 LQKENI.